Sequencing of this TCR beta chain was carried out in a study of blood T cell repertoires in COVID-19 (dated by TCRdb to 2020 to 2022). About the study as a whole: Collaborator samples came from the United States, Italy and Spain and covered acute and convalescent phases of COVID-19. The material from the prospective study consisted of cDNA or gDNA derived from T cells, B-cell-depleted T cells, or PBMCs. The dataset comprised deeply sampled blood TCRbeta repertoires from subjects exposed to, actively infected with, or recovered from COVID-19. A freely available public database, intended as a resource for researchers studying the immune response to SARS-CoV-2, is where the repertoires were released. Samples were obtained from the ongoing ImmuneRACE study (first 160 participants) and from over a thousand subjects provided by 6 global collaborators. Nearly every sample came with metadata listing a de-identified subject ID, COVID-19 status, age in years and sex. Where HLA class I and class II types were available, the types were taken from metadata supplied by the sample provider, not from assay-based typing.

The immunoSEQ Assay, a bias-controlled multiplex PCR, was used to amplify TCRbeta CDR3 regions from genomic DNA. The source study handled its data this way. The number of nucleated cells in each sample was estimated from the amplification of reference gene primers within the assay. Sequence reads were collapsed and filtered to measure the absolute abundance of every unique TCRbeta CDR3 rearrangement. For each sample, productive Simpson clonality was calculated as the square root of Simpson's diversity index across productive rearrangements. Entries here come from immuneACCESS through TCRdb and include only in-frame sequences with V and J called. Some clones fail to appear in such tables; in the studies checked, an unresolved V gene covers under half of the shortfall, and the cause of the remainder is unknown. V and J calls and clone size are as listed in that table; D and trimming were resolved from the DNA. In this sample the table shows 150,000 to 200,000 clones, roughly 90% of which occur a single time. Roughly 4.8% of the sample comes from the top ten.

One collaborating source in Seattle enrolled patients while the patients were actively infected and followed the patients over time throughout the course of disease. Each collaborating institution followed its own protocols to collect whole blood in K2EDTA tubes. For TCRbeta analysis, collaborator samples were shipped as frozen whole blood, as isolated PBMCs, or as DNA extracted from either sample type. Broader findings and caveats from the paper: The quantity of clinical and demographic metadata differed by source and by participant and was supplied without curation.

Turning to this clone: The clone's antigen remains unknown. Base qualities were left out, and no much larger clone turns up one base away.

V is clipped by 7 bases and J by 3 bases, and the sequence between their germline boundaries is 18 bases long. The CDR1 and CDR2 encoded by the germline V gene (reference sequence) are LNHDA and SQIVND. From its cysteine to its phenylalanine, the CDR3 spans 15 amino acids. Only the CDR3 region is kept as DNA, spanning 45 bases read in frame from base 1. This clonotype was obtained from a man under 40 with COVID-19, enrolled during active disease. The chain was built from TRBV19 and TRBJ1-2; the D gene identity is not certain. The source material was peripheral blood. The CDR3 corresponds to CASTSPSGIYYGYTF. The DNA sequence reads TGTGCCAGTACCTCACCCTCCGGTATTTACTATGGCTACACCTTC.